The entry below gives a single T cell receptor beta chain sequence along with its context. The data stem from a study of T cell responses to AZD1222 COVID-19 vaccine. The CDR3 length is 12 residues. CDR1 is LGHDT, CDR2 YNNKEL, per germline (reference sequence). Trimming removed 4 bases at V and 5 bases at J, with 8 bases between. TCRdb's table, derived via immunoSEQ multiplex PCR, lists solely in-frame clones and lacks some. Of about 120,000 clones detected, 92% appear once; the ten largest clones hold around 8%. The receptor's source is an adult who received the AZD1222 COVID-19 vaccine. This rearrangement joins TRBV3-1 (or the pseudogene TRBV3-2) to TRBJ1-1; D remains ambiguous. Specimen: peripheral blood, collected 28 days after the second AZD1222 dose. CDR3 residues: CASSLSGTEAFF. Here the CDR3 DNA reads TGTGCCAGCAGCCTATCGGGGACTGAAGCTTTCTTT.